There are a few counts of the clone carrying this T cell receptor (beta chain). Its specificity is not known. With a J-beta primer mix and a sample-barcoded 5' primer, a second PCR ran about 7 to 11 cycles. TCRdb itself ran the 5' RACE reads through MiXCR, one entry per CDR3 protein. The sample holds roughly 2 million distinct CDR3 sequences, around half seen once. These data are taken from a study of blood T cells in healthy people across ages. General study findings and limits: Strong correlation linked observed beta diversity and percent naive T cells.

The CDR3 covers 18 residues. V was shortened by 2 bases and J by 5 bases, with 22 bases between the two germline ends. The germline V gene encodes CDR1 MGHRA and CDR2 YSYEKL. The origin of this receptor is a woman aged 40-49 years in good health. This rearrangement joins TRBV4-1 to TRBJ2-1, with D maybe TRBD2 (6 bases). Sequencing input: blood. In nucleotides, the CDR3 is TGCGCCAGCAGCCAAAACCCCCTAGGGAGCGGGCAAAACAATGAGCAGTTCTTC. Translated: CASSQNPLGSGQNNEQFF.